This T cell receptor (beta chain) was sequenced for a study of long-term antiretroviral therapy in people with HIV (dated by TCRdb to 2021 to 2024). A note on the overall study: The earliest samples were collected about a decade before the 2015 WHO recommendation for immediate ART, when ART was typically delayed until CD4 counts fell. A retrospective serial study tested whether ART initiation and durable HIV suppression were associated with changes in peripheral blood TRB repertoire composition and diversity. From some 30 adults with confirmed HIV infection, the cohort provided under 250 cryopreserved PBMC samples, gathered serially across a mean of about 6 years (range 1-12). About 40% of the roughly 30 participants with HIV were female. No cross-contamination during QIAcube processing turned up in test extractions that ran a monoclonal T-cell line alongside 33 polyclonal samples.

From the germline V gene, CDR1 is MGHDK and CDR2 is SYGVNS. From the cysteine up to the phenylalanine, the CDR3 has a length of 15 residues. Only CDR3 DNA is held: 45 bases, read in frame from base 1. The germline V end is reduced by 2 bases and the J end by 5 bases; junction bases left unmatched: 6. This clone was counted only a few times. No antigen is known for it. Base qualities were left out, and no much larger clone turns up one base away. The immunoSEQ hsTCRB v3.0 assay was used at survey level resolution to sequence the TRB variable region. TRB sequencing targeted a depth of 40,000-50,000 T-cell genomes per sample. An Illumina MiSeq with a v3 150-cycle kit was used to sequence the pooled TRB libraries. On the authors' methods: Repertoire analysis was performed in R inside a reproducible Nextflow workflow that covered QC, data transformation and analysis. LymphoSeq2, an R package for AIRR-Seq data exploration, was used to implement custom analyses. A few samples that yielded fewer than 5000 total TRB sequences were excluded, so that fewer than 250 HIV repertoires were analyzed. Among the 180 to 200 retained HIV repertoires, some 60 were collected before ART initiation and fewer than 150 were collected after ART initiation. Repertoires were downsampled to 5000 TRB nucleotide sequences, and summary statistics were averaged over 100 downsampling iterations. Only TRB sequences with CDR3 regions of at least seven amino acids were retained for analysis. Diversity was assessed using a clonality score derived from Shannon entropy and using the Gini coefficient. In repertoire networks, the top 5000 CDR3 amino acid sequences were linked whenever an edit distance of one separated two sequences. GLIPH2 predicted antigen specificity groups and MHC restriction for TRB CDR3 amino acid sequences. To flag known associations with CMV, EBV, HIV or tissue antigens, CDR3 amino acid sequences were compared against VDJdb and McPAS-TCR. Pre-ART, post-ART and control groups were compared with Wilcoxon signed-rank tests and Holm-Bonferroni correction. As stored in TCRdb, this immuneACCESS dataset retains in-frame rearrangements with V and J assigned. A fraction of the clones does not appear; measured against another copy, unresolved V genes explain less than half of the discrepancy, and the remainder lacks a known reason. V and J calls and clone size are as listed in that table; D and trimming were resolved from the DNA. Present in this sample are over 35,000 clones, over 90% of which were seen just once. The top ten clonotypes cover 2.2% of the sample.

To be included, a participant needed at least one PBMC sample from before ART initiation plus at least two post-ART samples. All participants with HIV were treated in the United States of America. Before DNA extraction, cryopreserved samples containing 1-10 million PBMC were thawed and washed. At the time of the earliest PBMC sample for each participant with HIV, ages ranged from about 23 to 60 years. PBMC samples from each participant spanned 1-4 timepoints before ART initiation and 2-8 timepoints after ART initiation, with a median of 7 samples. Serial HIV viral load, CD4+ T-cell count, ART history and demographic data were obtained for every participant. Genomic DNA was extracted from unsorted PBMC with a Qiagen kit on a QIAcube, with processing performed in batches of 12 samples. General study outcomes and caveats: The samples were dated from the mid-2000s to the late 2010s, and the ART regimens that were used may be less effective than current ART regimens. A significant increase in TRB diversity was found to be associated with ART initiation, although TRB diversity was observed to remain significantly below that of transplant donor controls even after long-term ART. Expanded TRB clones identified before ART initiation dominated the repertoire across all time points, though the dominance fluctuated and decreased in many PLHIV after ART. No data were available on ART adherence, viral resistance or therapy changes, limiting inferences about post-ART repertoire changes. Narrower CDR3 length ranges were observed in HIV repertoires than in controls, and an antigen-experienced repertoire with only a slight naive shift after ART was suggested by the network structure. Because pre-ART samples had limited cell numbers, unsorted PBMC were profiled rather than sorted CD4+ and CD8+ T cells. Because PBMC availability was limited, only the TCR beta chain was sequenced, with no alpha chain pairing.

This clonotype originated in a man aged 25 to 40 with HIV. The sequence links TRBV25-1 to TRBJ2-5, with 9 middle bases fitting TRBD1. The sample consisted of unsorted PBMCs, taken roughly 9.4 years after starting antiretroviral therapy. The sequenced DNA: TGTGCCAGCAGTGAAGGACAGGGGCGGGGGGAGACCCAGTACTTC. Translated, this is CASSEGQGRGETQYF.